This record covers a single TCR beta chain. This specimen comes from a study of cytomegalovirus exposure and HLA in healthy donors. This CDR3 is built from 16 residues. Germline lookup yields CDR1 ENHRY and CDR2 SYGVKD. Trimming stripped 2 bases from V and 4 bases from J, with 12 bases between. The PCR contained 60 Vbeta and 13 Jbeta primers. TCRdb's table, derived via immunoSEQ multiplex PCR, lists solely in-frame clones and lacks some. The sample has under 200,000 clones; around three quarters are singletons. This sequence was found in a middle-aged woman in good health and CMV-seronegative. The sequenced sample consisted of PBMCs. The chain employs TRBV10-3 and TRBJ1-6; D not certain. This CDR3 is CAISEDQEGYNSPLHF. CDR3 sequence (DNA): TGTGCCATCAGTGAGGATCAGGAAGGTTATAATTCACCCCTCCACTTT.